Below, 17 T cell receptor beta chains from the same sample are listed, as sequenced in a study of identical twins. TCRdb recomputed calls from the 5' RACE reads with MiXCR, one row per CDR3 protein. This table holds around 1.7 million distinct CDR3 sequences, about 30% found once. Sequencing used cord blood. Receptors originate from a newborn girl in good health.

Here the CDR3 DNA reads TGTGCCAGCAGCCTCGGGACGGAATATTCACCCCTCCACTTT. Its translation: CASSLGTEYSPLHF. The chain recombines TRBV12-3 or TRBV12-4 with TRBJ1-6; perhaps TRBD1 as D (5 bases). Trimming left V 6 bases short and J 8 bases short, with 14 bases between. The CDR3 extends over 14 amino acids.

The genes are TRBV18 and TRBJ2-1; TRBD2 matches at 12 bases. The germline CDR1 and CDR2 sequences are KGHSH and LQKENI. The CDR3 has 15 amino acids. V gave up 4 bases and J gave up 7 bases; unmatched junction bases: 5. The CDR3 reads CASSLSGTSGNEQFF. For the CDR3, the DNA is TGTGCCAGCTCACTCTCTGGGACTAGCGGGAATGAGCAGTTCTTC.

This clonotype was seen repeatedly, ten times or more. Compared with germline, one end of the junction differs, possibly owing to a read error. This chain joins TRBV4-1 and TRBJ2-7, with D possibly matching TRBD1 (6 bases). The CDR3 totals 14 residues. The germline V gene encodes CDR1 MGHRA and CDR2 YSYEKL. The CDR3 loop is CASSPTGSSYEQYF. The CDR3 DNA sequence: TGTGCCAGCAGCCCCACAGGGAGCTCCTACGAGCAGTACTTC.

The chain uses TRBV27 and TRBJ2-3; 11 bases agree with TRBD2. V gave up 5 bases and J gave up 2 bases; unmatched junction bases: 6. Germline V gene data show CDR1 as MNHEY and CDR2 as SMNVEV (reference sequence). CDR3 size: 16 residues. The CDR3 protein is CASSVLAGEVTDTQYF. In DNA, the CDR3 is TGTGCCAGCAGTGTACTAGCGGGAGAGGTCACAGATACGCAGTATTTT.

This clonotype was found a few times. The V call is TRBV7-2, the J call TRBJ2-7; 8 bases are shared with TRBD2. Germline lookup yields CDR1 SGHTA and CDR2 FQGNSA. Germline trimming cut 1 base from V and 3 bases from J; bases unmatched to any gene: 8. This CDR3 region has 16 residues. The CDR3 bases are TGTGCCAGCAGCTTAGATTCGGTAGCGGGGAGCTACGAGCAGTACTTC. Residues: CASSLDSVAGSYEQYF.

This clonotype was observed a few times. The rearrangement links TRBV28 to TRBJ2-1; D may be TRBD2 (5 bases). The ends were cut back, 5 bases at V and 10 bases at J, with 18 bases in the middle. This CDR3 has 14 residues. In germline, CDR1 is MDHEN, CDR2 SYDVKM. The CDR3 coding sequence is TGTGCCAGCAGTATTAGACGAGGGCCGGGGGAGCAGTTCTTC. This translates into CASSIRRGPGEQFF. Using reference TRBV28 and TRBJ2-1 for the parts outside the CDR3, the full variable domain is DVKVTQSSRYLVKRTGEKVFLECVQDMDHENMFWYRQDPGLGLRLIYFSYDVKMKEKGDIPEGYSVSREKKERFSLILESASTNQTSMYLCASSIRRGPGEQFFGPGTRLTVL.

This clonotype was recorded a few times. This rearrangement joins TRBV9 to TRBJ2-2; 8 positions agree with TRBD1. Germline-derived CDR1 and CDR2 are SGDLS and YYNGEE. The CDR3 covers 14 residues. With V trimmed by 4 bases and J by 6 bases, 5 bases remained unmatched. CDR3 amino acids: CASSPRQGPGELFF. The CDR3 DNA sequence: TGTGCCAGCAGCCCCAGACAGGGGCCCGGGGAGCTGTTTTTT.

The chain carries TRBV10-3 and TRBJ2-3, with TRBD1 matching over 9 bases. The CDR3 runs 18 residues. Germline trimming cut 4 bases from V and 2 bases from J; bases unmatched to any gene: 13. The V gene's germline CDR1 is ENHRY and CDR2 SYGVKD. CDR3 protein: CAISAEPNRGLATDTQYF. Written as DNA, the CDR3 is TGTGCCATCAGTGCTGAACCGAACAGGGGGCTTGCCACAGATACGCAGTATTTT.

The CDR3 loop reads CASKVRSEAFF. In DNA form, the CDR3 reads TGTGCCAGCAAGGTGAGGTCTGAAGCTTTCTTT. This rearrangement joins TRBV2 to TRBJ1-1, with unresolved D. V lost 7 bases and J 6 bases, leaving 9 bases between the germline ends. The CDR3 is 11 residues long. The germline gives CDR1 SNHLY, CDR2 FYNNEI.

The chain has TRBV20-1 and TRBJ2-4, with D perhaps matching TRBD1 (5 bases). Germline-derived CDR1 and CDR2 are DFQATT and SNEGSKA (reference sequence). CDR3 length: 11 residues. Trimming left V 3 bases short and J 8 bases short, with 8 bases between. CDR3 protein: CSASRADIQYF. CDR3 sequence (DNA): TGCAGTGCTAGCAGGGCGGACATTCAGTACTTC.

The chain links TRBV4-2 to TRBJ2-1, with D uncertain. Germline V gene sequence: CDR1 LGHNA, CDR2 YNFKEQ. CDR3 length equals 14 residues. The V and J ends lost 0 bases and 9 bases respectively, with 12 bases between them. The CDR3 protein is CASSQDSRAGEQFF. The DNA of the CDR3 is TGTGCCAGCAGCCAAGATAGTAGGGCAGGTGAGCAGTTCTTC.

This clonotype was detected only a few times. J is TRBJ2-7 and V is TRBV7-2; TRBD2 matches at 8 bases. The junction had 8 bases not matched to a gene; V was cut back by 6 bases and J by 1 base. The germline V gene has CDR1 SGHTA and CDR2 FQGNSA. The CDR3 runs to 15 residues. For the CDR3, the DNA is TGTGCCAGCAGTTCCGGACTAGCACGATCCTACGAGCAGTACTTC. Its translation: CASSSGLARSYEQYF.

This clonotype showed up just a few times. The rearrangement uses TRBV5-1 and TRBJ1-2; the match to TRBD1 covers 7 bases. The CDR3 runs to 17 residues. CDR1 is SGHRS, CDR2 YFSETQ, per germline. Unmatched junction bases numbered 11, after V lost 2 bases and J lost 1 base. CDR3 loop: CASSFGARDRFNYGYTF. The CDR3 DNA follows: TGCGCCAGCAGCTTCGGGGCGAGGGACAGATTTAACTATGGCTACACCTTC.

This clonotype occurred many times. The chain employs TRBV29-1 and TRBJ1-2; TRBD1 agrees at 10 bases. From germline, CDR1 is SQVTM and CDR2 ANQGSEA. V trimming: 4 bases; J trimming: 12 bases; junction bases outside the gene matches: 8. This CDR3 spans 12 amino acids. The CDR3 region is CSVARDRGQHTF. The CDR3 nucleotides are TGCAGCGTTGCCCGGGACAGGGGCCAGCACACCTTC.

The chain is built from TRBV14 and TRBJ2-5; D call uncertain. Germline V gene sequence: CDR1 SGHDN, CDR2 FVKESK. Trimming stripped 0 bases from V and 2 bases from J, with 13 bases between. The CDR3 runs 16 residues. CDR3 region: CASSQEGLLLQETQYF. In nucleotides, the CDR3 is TGTGCCAGCAGCCAAGAGGGCCTCCTGCTTCAAGAGACCCAGTACTTC.

This chain links TRBV20-1 with TRBJ1-5, with 7 bases that match TRBD1. The CDR3 runs 14 residues. Germline loops: CDR1 DFQATT, CDR2 SNEGSKA (reference sequence). The V gene end was trimmed by 3 bases and the J gene end by 4 bases; junction bases not matched to a gene: 6. CDR3 loop: CSASEAGGNQPQHF. In DNA, the CDR3 is TGCAGTGCTAGTGAGGCAGGGGGAAATCAGCCCCAGCATTTT.

The rearrangement joins TRBV27 to TRBJ1-1; 9 bases align to TRBD1. CDR1 MNHEY and CDR2 SMNVEV come from the germline V gene (reference sequence). The ends lost 8 bases at V and 5 bases at J; junction bases unmatched: 6. The CDR3 is 13 amino acids. The CDR3 bases are TGTGCCAGCGGGGGGACAGGGATAACTGAAGCTTTCTTT. Translating it yields CASGGTGITEAFF.